This TCR beta chain comes out of a study of T cell repertoires in cytomegalovirus infection. Across the study: Indications came from public TCR beta signatures; they pointed to CMV infection and to a matching HLA type. Overall study findings and caveats: Clonotypes of TCR beta that were HLA-C-restricted and CMV-specific dominated the ex vivo response. Summed frequency of shared TCR beta families picked out CMV carriers who also had the relevant HLA.

The CDR3 is 15 amino acids. Trimming shortened V by 1 base and J by 3 bases, and 10 bases separated the two germline ends. Germline CDR1 is SEHNR and CDR2 is FQNEAQ (reference sequence). On this clonotype: Its target is not known.

One entry per CDR3 protein, called by TCRdb with MiXCR from the reads. The sample has more than 85,000 distinct CDR3 sequences, approximately 28% seen once. The specimen was CD8+ T cells from cultured PBMCs, collected from culture after CMV antigen stimulation. This TCR was recovered from a human donor in good health (CMV status not recorded). Some clones in this sample may be carry-over from other donors' samples. The chain links TRBV7-9 to TRBJ1-5; the D is unclear. CDR3 nucleotides: TGTGCCAGCAGCTTAGGGGCAGACCCCAATCAGCCCCAGCATTTT. Its translation: CASSLGADPNQPQHF.